This T cell receptor beta chain originates from a study of OX40 agonist ivuxolimab in advanced cancers. Sequencing was performed with immunoSEQ multiplex PCR; in TCRdb, only in-frame clones are kept and a portion is missing. Here the sample spans 60,000 to 75,000 clones, under 95% being singletons. Germline CDR1 is MNHNY and CDR2 is SVGAGI (reference sequence). Trimming shortened V by 6 bases and J by 1 base, and 4 bases separated the two germline ends. The CDR3 has 11 residues. The sample here was CD4+ or CD8+ T cells sorted from blood, taken in a trial of the OX40 agonist ivuxolimab. The sequence derives from an adult with an advanced solid tumor such as melanoma, head and neck, liver or kidney cancer. This chain links TRBV6-6 with TRBJ2-7; D not resolved. Here the CDR3 DNA reads TGTGCCAGCAGATCATCCTACGAGCAGTACTTC. Translation gives CASRSSYEQYF.